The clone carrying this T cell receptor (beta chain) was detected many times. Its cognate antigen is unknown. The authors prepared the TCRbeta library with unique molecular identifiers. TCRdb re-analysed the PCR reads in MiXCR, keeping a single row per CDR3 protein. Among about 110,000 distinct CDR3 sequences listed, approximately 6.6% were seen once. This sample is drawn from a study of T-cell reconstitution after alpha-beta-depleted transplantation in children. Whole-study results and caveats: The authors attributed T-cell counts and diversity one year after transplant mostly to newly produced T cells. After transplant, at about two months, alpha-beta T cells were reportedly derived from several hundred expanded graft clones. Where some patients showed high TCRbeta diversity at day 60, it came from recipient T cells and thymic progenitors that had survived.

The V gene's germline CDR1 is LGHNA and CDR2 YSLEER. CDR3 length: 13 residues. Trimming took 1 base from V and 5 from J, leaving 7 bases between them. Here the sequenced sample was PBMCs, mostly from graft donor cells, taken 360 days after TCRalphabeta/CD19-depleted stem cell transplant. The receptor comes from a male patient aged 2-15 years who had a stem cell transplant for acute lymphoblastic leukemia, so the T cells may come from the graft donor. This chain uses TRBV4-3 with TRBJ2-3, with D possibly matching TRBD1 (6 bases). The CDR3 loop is CASSQVQGDTQYF. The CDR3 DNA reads TGCGCCAGCAGCCAAGTACAGGGAGATACGCAGTATTTT.